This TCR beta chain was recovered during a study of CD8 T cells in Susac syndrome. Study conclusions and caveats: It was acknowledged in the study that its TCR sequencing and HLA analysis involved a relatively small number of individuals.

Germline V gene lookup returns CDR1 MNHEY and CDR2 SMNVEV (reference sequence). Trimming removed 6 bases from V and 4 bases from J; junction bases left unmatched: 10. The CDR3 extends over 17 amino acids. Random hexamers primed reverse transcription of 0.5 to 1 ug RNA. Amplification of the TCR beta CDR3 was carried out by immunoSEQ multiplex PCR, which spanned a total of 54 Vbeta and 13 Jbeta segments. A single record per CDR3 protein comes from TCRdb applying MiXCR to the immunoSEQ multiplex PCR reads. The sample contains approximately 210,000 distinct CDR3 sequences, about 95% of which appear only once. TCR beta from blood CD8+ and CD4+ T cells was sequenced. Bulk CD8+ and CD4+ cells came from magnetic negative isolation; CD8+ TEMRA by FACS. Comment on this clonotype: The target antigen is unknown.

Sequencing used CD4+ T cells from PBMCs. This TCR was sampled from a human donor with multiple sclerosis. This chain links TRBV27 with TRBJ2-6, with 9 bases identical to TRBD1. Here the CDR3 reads CASSPQGAILGANVLTF. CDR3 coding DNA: TGTGCCAGCAGCCCACAGGGGGCTATTCTAGGGGCCAACGTCCTGACTTTC.